The T cell receptor (beta chain) described here comes from a study of blood T cell repertoires in COVID-19. Study information: COVID-19 samples collected from the United States, Italy and Spain covered acute and convalescent phases. PBMCs, B-cell-depleted T cells, or T cells provided the cDNA or gDNA that made up the material.

In the authors' methods: Cell counts per sample came from amplifying reference gene primers. Libraries were prepared by immunoSEQ multiplex PCR; TCRdb keeps only in-frame clonotypes and omits some of them. D and trimming come from the DNA, and the V and J calls and clone size come from that table. This table holds around 180,000 clones, 88% found once. V lost 0 bases and J 5 bases, leaving 11 bases between the germline ends. This CDR3 comprises 14 residues. In germline, CDR1 is SGHRS, CDR2 YFSETQ. The gene calls are TRBV5-1 and TRBJ1-1, with TRBD1 as a possible D gene (5 bases). What was sequenced was peripheral blood. This clonotype originated in a human donor in a cohort sampled during active COVID-19. In nucleotides, the CDR3 is TGCGCCAGCAGCTTGGTAGGGGTAGGAACTGAAGCTTTCTTT. Its protein is CASSLVGVGTEAFF.